The source of this TCR beta chain is a study of T cells in Graves' hyperthyroidism and ophthalmopathy. Study conclusions and caveats: A 13 V-J signature model discriminated ophthalmopathy versus stable hyperthyroidism. Most expanded thyroid clonotypes above 0.001 recurred in blood.

Using RNA transcripts as the source, TCR beta CDR3 regions were amplified. TCR CDR3 underwent first-round RT-PCR with the HTBI primer set. MiXCR, run by TCRdb on the multiplex PCR reads, gives a single entry per CDR3 protein. The table has some 530,000 distinct CDR3 sequences, around a fifth seen once; the top ten hold approximately 49%. This clonotype was detected a few times. No antigen is known for it. Trimming shortened V by 0 bases and J by 3 bases, and 9 bases separated the two germline ends. The V gene's germline CDR1 is MNHEY and CDR2 SVGEGT. This CDR3 is built from 14 residues. Sequenced: blood. The sequence was obtained from a woman between 65 and 79 years old with Graves' ophthalmopathy. The chain links TRBV6-2 or TRBV6-3 to TRBJ2-7; weak D call: TRBD1 (5 bases). CDR3 protein: CASSYSRQLYEQYF. Written as DNA, the CDR3 is TGTGCCAGCAGTTACTCACGACAGCTCTACGAGCAGTACTTC.